This T cell receptor beta chain derives from a study of blood T cell repertoires in COVID-19. Per the original data handling: The authors estimated nucleated cell counts from reference gene primer amplification. Generated by immunoSEQ multiplex PCR, the TCRdb table keeps only in-frame clones and is missing some. The V and J calls and clone size come from that table; D and trimming were worked out from the DNA. The sample has 200,000 to 250,000 clones; almost 85% are singletons. The germline V and J ends were trimmed by 7 bases and 5 bases, with 7 bases remaining between them. Germline V gene lookup returns CDR1 SNHLY and CDR2 FYNNEI. This CDR3 is 11 amino acids long.

The chain is built from TRBV2 and TRBJ2-3; no firm D call. The source is a woman between 45 and 60 years old with acute COVID-19. The sequenced sample consisted of PBMCs or T cells enriched from blood (not recorded which). CDR3 nucleotide sequence: TGTGCCAGCACAATGAGAGATACGCAGTATTTT. It is translated as CASTMRDTQYF.